This T cell receptor beta chain was observed in a study of T cell clonality in common variable immunodeficiency. General study findings and limits: The cause of increased CVID clonality remains unclear without subpopulation sequencing. Compared with controls, CVID subjects had fewer shared TCRbeta clones. CVID subjects showed higher TCRbeta clonality than healthy controls.

The repertoire was sequenced with immunoSEQ multiplex PCR; TCRdb's copy has only in-frame clones and lacks some. The sample was found to contain about 35,000 clones, and every one recurs. Caucasian heritage predominated among both patients and controls. Comments on this clone: Its specificity is unknown. The CDR3 end lies 3 residues beyond the end of the read and is filled in from the germline J gene.

V dropped 3 bases and J dropped 2; count of bases not matched to a gene: 10. There are 18 residues in the CDR3. Germline CDR1 is SGHRS and CDR2 is YFSETQ. This clonotype originated in a person between 18 and 75 years old in good health. V usage is TRBV5-1 and J usage is TRBJ2-7, with 14 bases lining up with TRBD2. The sequencing sample was made of peripheral blood mononuclear cells. Partial CDR3 DNA: TGCGCCAGCAGCTCGGGGGGACTAGCGGGAGTCGGTCCCTACGAG. This gives the protein CASSSGGLAGVGPYE. The CDR3 as a whole reads CASSSGGLAGVGPYEQYF.